These T cell receptor beta chains were read from a single sample in a study of blood T cell repertoires in COVID-19. Profiling relied on immunoSEQ multiplex PCR, and the TCRdb table lists in-frame clones only, not all of them. The repertoire consists of about 61,000 clones, with 75% to 90% occurring once and the leading ten covering more than 14%. Sequencing was carried out using peripheral blood. The source is a human donor in a cohort sampled during active COVID-19. CDR3s include the opening cysteine and the closing phenylalanine or tryptophan. Each record gives: V gene, J gene, CDR3 protein.

v_gene: TRBV7-3; j_gene: TRBJ2-2; CDR3aa: CASSPSGLTGELFF
v_gene: TRBV7-2; j_gene: TRBJ1-2; CDR3aa: CASSLGSSRADYGYTF
v_gene: TRBV20-1; j_gene: TRBJ2-3; CDR3aa: CSASLGEGSTDTQYF
v_gene: TRBV7-9; j_gene: TRBJ2-3; CDR3aa: CASSSPRHVTDTQYF
v_gene: TRBV19; j_gene: TRBJ2-5; CDR3aa: CASGLAGGRETQYF
v_gene: TRBV5-1; j_gene: TRBJ2-5; CDR3aa: CASSQGLAGGPQYF
v_gene: TRBV7-2; j_gene: TRBJ2-7; CDR3aa: CASSFGQGFNEQYF
v_gene: TRBV12-5; j_gene: TRBJ1-1; CDR3aa: CASALVGNTEAFF
v_gene: TRBV14; j_gene: TRBJ1-2; CDR3aa: CASSQDLGGDGDYGYTF
v_gene: TRBV7-2; j_gene: TRBJ2-7; CDR3aa: CASSLGLAGKEQYF
v_gene: TRBV28; j_gene: TRBJ2-7; CDR3aa: CASSANSGYEQYF
v_gene: TRBV28; j_gene: TRBJ2-1; CDR3aa: CASSNSRWRGGNNEQFF
v_gene: TRBV2; j_gene: TRBJ1-4; CDR3aa: CASMRRGAEKLFF
v_gene: TRBV5-8; j_gene: TRBJ2-7; CDR3aa: CASSTGWGRGNYEQYF
v_gene: TRBV5-5; j_gene: TRBJ1-1; CDR3aa: CASSLTGDGFTEAFF
v_gene: TRBV5-1; j_gene: TRBJ1-4; CDR3aa: CASSLRGEGEKLFF
v_gene: TRBV2; j_gene: TRBJ2-3; CDR3aa: CASSEWGVASGDTQYF
v_gene: TRBV3-1/TRBV3-2; j_gene: TRBJ2-7; CDR3aa: CASTPTTAGGPGPHEQYF
v_gene: TRBV5-4; j_gene: TRBJ1-2; CDR3aa: CASSLVGISRGYTF
v_gene: TRBV27; j_gene: TRBJ2-1; CDR3aa: CASSLGTGGNNEQFF
v_gene: TRBV28; j_gene: TRBJ2-1; CDR3aa: CASSEGGENYNEQFF
v_gene: TRBV12-3/TRBV12-4; j_gene: TRBJ2-7; CDR3aa: CAVMGAESYEQYF
v_gene: TRBV6-2/TRBV6-3; j_gene: TRBJ1-2; CDR3aa: CASSPMGRSLNYGYTF
v_gene: TRBV28; j_gene: TRBJ2-2; CDR3aa: CASAYRVTGELFF
v_gene: TRBV28; j_gene: TRBJ1-6; CDR3aa: CASSFTGNNSPLHF
v_gene: TRBV7-8; j_gene: TRBJ1-1; CDR3aa: CASSLDSEVRNTEAFF
v_gene: TRBV2; j_gene: TRBJ1-5; CDR3aa: CASSPEGGNQPQHF
v_gene: TRBV6-2/TRBV6-3; j_gene: TRBJ2-1; CDR3aa: CASSRTGRGIEQFF
v_gene: TRBV6-2/TRBV6-3; j_gene: TRBJ2-1; CDR3aa: CASSDWLENEQFF
v_gene: TRBV4-1; j_gene: TRBJ1-3; CDR3aa: CASSQDHGTVISGNTIYF
v_gene: TRBV5-1; j_gene: TRBJ1-2; CDR3aa: CASSPYGDGYTF
v_gene: TRBV28; j_gene: TRBJ2-5; CDR3aa: CASSSGLETQYF
v_gene: TRBV9; j_gene: TRBJ2-3; CDR3aa: CASSVAPSGDTQYF
v_gene: TRBV7-3; j_gene: TRBJ2-2; CDR3aa: CASSSEETSGRVNTGELFF
v_gene: TRBV19; j_gene: TRBJ2-7; CDR3aa: CASSSQGGVSYEQYF
v_gene: TRBV7-9; j_gene: TRBJ2-1; CDR3aa: CASSLTGATNEQFF
v_gene: TRBV5-4; j_gene: TRBJ1-2; CDR3aa: CASSPKGGGQGYSYTF
v_gene: TRBV5-4; j_gene: TRBJ2-7; CDR3aa: CASSASGYEQYF
v_gene: TRBV28; j_gene: TRBJ1-2; CDR3aa: CASRDTRFNYGYTF
v_gene: TRBV11-3; j_gene: TRBJ2-3; CDR3aa: CASSLGRGRADTQYF
v_gene: TRBV19; j_gene: TRBJ1-1; CDR3aa: CASRTGGENTEAFF
v_gene: TRBV27; j_gene: TRBJ2-7; CDR3aa: CASAGTGNSYEQYF